This TCR beta chain was documented in a study of blood T cell repertoires in COVID-19. About the study: Nucleic acid was either cDNA or gDNA, and it came from T cells, B-cell-depleted T cells, or PBMCs.

Per the original methods: Nucleated cell counts were estimated from reference gene primer amplification. Sequenced by immunoSEQ multiplex PCR; TCRdb stores in-frame clones only, minus some. Clonal size and the V and J genes are those of that table, whereas D and trimming came from the DNA. Counted here are about 260,000 clones, 75% to 95% occurring once; the ten biggest clones make up around 2.8%. Trimming shortened V by 3 bases and J by 6 bases, and 9 bases separated the two germline ends. Germline CDR1 reads MNHEY; CDR2 reads SMNVEV (reference sequence). CDR3 length: 12 residues. Cohort placement rested on clinical history that participants reported themselves. The study recruited exposed participants who had met a COVID-19 case within 2 weeks before entry.

The TCR comes from a man aged 35-49 years who had been exposed to COVID-19. Sequencing was carried out using PBMCs or T cells enriched from blood (not recorded which). This rearrangement joins TRBV27 to TRBJ2-7; tentative D call: TRBD1 (5 bases). CDR3 in amino acids: CASSFQGGEQYF. CDR3 DNA: TGTGCCAGCAGTTTTCAGGGTGGCGAGCAGTACTTC.